This T cell receptor (beta chain) is from a study of shared clonotypes between healthy human individuals. The assay was carried out at the deep level. TCRdb's table, derived via immunoSEQ multiplex PCR, lists solely in-frame clones and lacks some. The sample lists around 1,100,000 clones, 70% to 85% occurring once. The source is a man younger than 35 in good health. Some clones in this sample may be carry-over from other donors' samples. Sample: memory CD4+ T cells from PBMCs. Regarding subset: CD45RA-negative fraction.

In DNA, the CDR3 is TGCGCCAGCAGCATCGGGACGCCGAGGGGTGAGACCCAGTACTTC. Its translation is CASSIGTPRGETQYF. This rearrangement joins TRBV5-1 to TRBJ2-5; D possibly uses TRBD1 or TRBD2 (5 bases each). This CDR3 has 15 residues. Trimming stripped 4 bases from V and 5 bases from J, with 18 bases between. Germline lookup yields CDR1 SGHRS and CDR2 YFSETQ.